Given below is one T cell receptor beta chain in context. Its antigen is still unknown. The assay was immunoSEQ multiplex PCR, and TCRdb's table has in-frame clones only and misses some. The sample includes over 9,500 clones, 85% to 90% of them seen just once. The data derive from a study of immune evolution from preneoplasia to lung adenocarcinoma. Overall study findings and caveats: Normal lung had the highest top T cell clone frequencies.

CDR1 is MNHNY and CDR2 is SVGAGI in the germline V gene (reference sequence). This CDR3 contains 15 residues. V lost 5 bases, J lost 4 bases, and 15 bases lay in between. The chain joins TRBV6-6 to TRBJ1-3; D unclear. The sample taken for sequencing was FFPE invasive lung adenocarcinoma tissue. This receptor was obtained from a person aged 70 to 80 with invasive lung adenocarcinoma. Some clones in this sample may be carry-over from other donors' samples. The CDR3 reads CASSPNEGIGNTIYF. CDR3 DNA: TGTGCCAGCAGTCCAAACGAAGGCATCGGAAACACCATATATTTT.